The 27 T cell receptor beta chains in this list originate from one sample, sequenced in a study of blood T cell repertoires in COVID-19. Measured with immunoSEQ multiplex PCR; TCRdb has only the in-frame clones, and not every one. The table has 260,000 or so clones, 88% seen once. Sequenced: PBMCs or T cells enriched from blood (not recorded which). These receptors all come from a woman in her 40s with acute COVID-19.

The chain carries TRBV3-1 (or the pseudogene TRBV3-2) and TRBJ2-1; tentatively, D is TRBD2 (5 bases). Germline assignment: CDR1 LGHDT and CDR2 YNNKEL (reference sequence). The V gene lost 6 bases and the J gene lost 5 bases, with 17 bases spanning the gap. The CDR3 is 15 residues long. The CDR3 DNA follows: TGTGCCAGCAGGGCCGGACTTAGTCGACACAATGAGCAGTTCTTC. Its protein is CASRAGLSRHNEQFF.

This sequence joins TRBV20-1 and TRBJ2-2; maybe TRBD1 (5 bases). The V gene lost 3 bases and the J gene lost 2 bases, with 25 bases spanning the gap. The germline CDR1 and CDR2 sequences are DFQATT and SNEGSKA (reference sequence). CDR3 length equals 19 residues. CDR3 coding DNA: TGCAGTGCTAGTCTTCCCCCCCTTTTTGTACAGGATAACACCGGGGAGCTGTTTTTT. Protein product: CSASLPPLFVQDNTGELFF.

This chain uses TRBV2 with TRBJ1-5, with 9 bases fitting TRBD1. The V gene's germline CDR1 is SNHLY and CDR2 FYNNEI. V shed 8 bases and J 0 bases; nucleotides not matched to a gene: 14. CDR3 size: 18 residues. The CDR3 sequence is CASSGRTGVSFSNQPQHF. The CDR3 nucleotides are TGTGCCAGCTCAGGCCGGACAGGGGTATCTTTTAGCAATCAGCCCCAGCATTTT.

The genes are TRBV20-1 and TRBJ2-1, with 8 positions matching TRBD2. CDR1 and CDR2 (germline): DFQATT, SNEGSKA (reference sequence). The CDR3 is 14 amino acids. V lost 3 bases, J lost 6 bases, and 7 bases stayed unmatched. The CDR3 DNA is TGCAGTGCTAGTAGGGGGACTAGTCGCAATGAGCAGTTCTTC. Its translation is CSASRGTSRNEQFF.

The V gene is TRBV2, the J gene TRBJ2-3; tentatively, D is TRBD1 (7 bases). The germline gives CDR1 SNHLY, CDR2 FYNNEI. This CDR3 comprises 14 residues. V was cut by 2 bases and J by 6 bases, with 12 bases left in between. The CDR3: CASSEQGGADTQYF. For the CDR3, the DNA is TGTGCCAGCAGTGAACAGGGGGGCGCGGATACGCAGTATTTT.

In its sample, this clone was seen a few times. The chain recombines TRBV7-9 with TRBJ1-4; D remains unclear. The V gene lost 5 bases and the J gene lost 0 bases, with 7 bases spanning the gap. The CDR3 contains 14 residues. Per the germline V gene, CDR1 is SEHNR and CDR2 is FQNEAQ (reference sequence). The CDR3 DNA is TGTGCCAGCAGCCCAAGCGCAACTAATGAAAAACTGTTTTTT. Translating gives CASSPSATNEKLFF.

With regard to this clone: The sample has other DNA sequences that encode this CDR3 too. The chain couples TRBV12-3 or TRBV12-4 to TRBJ2-1; D unresolved. This CDR3 comprises 13 residues. Trimming cost V 7 bases and J 4 bases, with 11 bases left between them. In DNA, the CDR3 is TGTGCCAGCACTGAATACGGTTACAATGAGCAGTTCTTC. Translating it yields CASTEYGYNEQFF.

The gene calls are TRBV15 and TRBJ1-2; TRBD1 aligns across 8 bases. The V segment lost 2 bases and the J segment 5 bases; nucleotides outside the gene matches: 7. From germline, CDR1 is LNHNV and CDR2 YYDKDF (reference sequence). The CDR3 loop spans 15 amino acids. This CDR3 is CATSRLTGVGYGYTF. The CDR3 DNA sequence: TGTGCCACCAGCAGACTGACAGGGGTAGGGTATGGCTACACCTTC. Looking up the rest from reference TRBV15 and TRBJ1-2 gives the full variable domain: DAMVIQNPRYQVTQFGKPVTLSCSQTLNHNVMYWYQQKSSQAPKLLFHYYDKDFNNEADTPDNFQSRRPNTSFCFLDIRSPGLGDTAMYLCATSRLTGVGYGYTFGSGTRLTVV.

This sequence joins TRBV4-3 and TRBJ2-4, with 7 bases lining up with TRBD1. After removal of 4 bases from V and 0 bases from J, the junction contained 6 bases not matched to a gene. The CDR3 consists of 16 residues. The germline gives CDR1 LGHNA, CDR2 YSLEER. The chain's CDR3 is CASSLTGVGAKNIQYF. The CDR3 nucleotides read TGCGCCAGCAGCCTTACAGGGGTGGGAGCCAAAAACATTCAGTACTTC.

The CDR3 sequence: CASSLVVGRQGWETQYF. The CDR3 DNA is TGTGCCAGCAGCTTAGTAGTGGGGCGGCAGGGGTGGGAGACCCAGTACTTC. The chain uses TRBV11-2 and TRBJ2-5; D possibly corresponds to TRBD1 (6 bases). The CDR3 is 17 amino acids. Looked up from germline, CDR1 is SGHAT and CDR2 is FQNNGV. The V and J ends lost 1 base and 5 bases respectively, with 20 bases between them.

The rearrangement uses TRBV9 and TRBJ2-3; TRBD2 matches 7 bases. J was trimmed by 2 bases and V by 0 bases; bases with no gene match: 3. Germline V CDR1 and CDR2: SGDLS, YYNGEE. The CDR3 totals 15 residues. The CDR3 nucleotides are TGTGCCAGCAGCGTAGGAGCGGGATACACAGATACGCAGTATTTT. This encodes CASSVGAGYTDTQYF.

The chain carries TRBV28 and TRBJ1-2; TRBD1 aligns across 7 bases. The V and J ends lost 3 bases and 4 bases, in that order; junction bases with no gene match: 11. Germline V gene lookup returns CDR1 MDHEN and CDR2 SYDVKM. The CDR3 spans 16 residues. CDR3 sequence: CASSFPDRARVYGYTF. The CDR3 nucleotides are TGTGCCAGCAGTTTCCCCGACAGGGCACGGGTCTATGGCTACACCTTC.

The chain couples TRBV18 to TRBJ2-1; 7 bases align to TRBD2. V lost 0 bases, J lost 0 bases, and 2 bases stayed unmatched. There are 16 residues in the CDR3. Germline V gene lookup returns CDR1 KGHSH and CDR2 LQKENI. CDR3 coding DNA: TGTGCCAGCTCACCACCGCGCGGGAGCTCCTACAATGAGCAGTTCTTC. This gives the protein CASSPPRGSSYNEQFF.

The rearrangement uses TRBV5-5 and TRBJ2-2; 8 bases agree with TRBD1. This CDR3 is built from 16 residues. Germline V CDR1 and CDR2: SGHKS, YYEKEE (reference sequence). V was clipped by 4 bases and J by 5 bases; unmatched bases: 10. CDR3 region: CASSIRTGFYTGELFF. For the CDR3, the DNA is TGTGCCAGCAGCATTAGGACAGGGTTTTATACCGGGGAGCTGTTTTTT.

The V call is TRBV7-3, the J call TRBJ1-6; D remains ambiguous. The CDR3 has 15 amino acids. The V end was cut by 5 bases, the J end by 10 bases, with 18 bases between. Germline V lookup: CDR1 SGHTA, CDR2 FQGTGA. The CDR3 loop is CASSPSALVPSPLHF. DNA for the CDR3: TGTGCCAGCAGCCCGAGCGCCTTGGTCCCGTCACCCCTCCACTTT. Full variable domain (rest looked up from reference TRBV7-3 and TRBJ1-6): GAGVSQTPSNKVTEKGKYVELRCDPISGHTALYWYRQSLGQGPEFLIYFQGTGAADDSGLPNDRFFAVRPEGSVSTLKIQRTERGDSAVYLCASSPSALVPSPLHFGNGTRLTVT.

The rearrangement links TRBV4-1 to TRBJ2-7; 9 bases agree with TRBD2. Germline values: CDR1 MGHRA, CDR2 YSYEKL. The CDR3 runs to 13 residues. CDR3 sequence reads: CASSPQTSGALNV. DNA of the CDR3: TGCGCCAGCAGCCCCCAGACTAGCGGTGCCCTTAACGTC.

The chain has TRBV7-9 and TRBJ2-1; possibly TRBD1 for D (5 bases). Between the trimmed V and J ends, which lost 6 bases and 6 bases, there was a span of 15 bases. CDR1 is SEHNR and CDR2 is FQNEAQ in the germline V gene (reference sequence). This CDR3 is built from 14 residues. DNA of the CDR3: TGTGCCAGCAGTAAAAACTTAGGGGCCAATGAGCAGTTCTTC. It yields the protein CASSKNLGANEQFF.

V gene TRBV19 combines with J gene TRBJ1-4, with 9 bases aligning to TRBD1. Germline lookup yields CDR1 LNHDA and CDR2 SQIVND (reference sequence). The CDR3 totals 16 residues. With V trimmed by 7 bases and J by 7 bases, 13 bases remained unmatched. The CDR3 bases are TGTGCCAGTACTGTATACACCGGGACAGGGCGTGAAAAACTGTTTTTT. It yields the protein CASTVYTGTGREKLFF.

The J gene is TRBJ2-1, the V gene TRBV11-2, with a weak D call TRBD2 (6 bases). In germline, CDR1 is SGHAT, CDR2 FQNNGV. Trimming took 2 bases from V and 0 from J, leaving 8 bases between them. The CDR3 loop spans 15 amino acids. Here the CDR3 reads CASSLLGSSYNEQFF. In DNA form, the CDR3 reads TGTGCCAGCAGCTTACTCGGGAGCTCCTACAATGAGCAGTTCTTC.

DNA for the CDR3: TGTGCCAGCAGCTTGGGTCAGGGCTCTCAGCCCCAGCATTTT. It is translated as CASSLGQGSQPQHF. This chain joins TRBV7-2 and TRBJ1-5, with D possibly matching TRBD1 (5 bases). V lost 3 bases and J 6 bases, leaving 12 bases between the germline ends. Germline CDR1 reads SGHTA; CDR2 reads FQGNSA. There are 14 residues in the CDR3.

The V and J genes are TRBV7-9 and TRBJ1-6, with D perhaps TRBD1 (5 bases). V lost 8 bases and J 4 bases, leaving 12 bases between the germline ends. The CDR3 has 14 amino acids. The germline V gene encodes CDR1 SEHNR and CDR2 FQNEAQ (reference sequence). The CDR3 here is CASESDSYNSPLHF. The CDR3 region has the DNA TGTGCCAGCGAGTCTGACAGTTATAATTCACCCCTCCACTTT.

V is TRBV5-1 and J is TRBJ1-1; D unresolved. Germline V CDR1 and CDR2: SGHRS, YFSETQ. The CDR3 spans 15 residues. The V and J ends lost 0 bases and 1 base respectively, with 10 bases between them. DNA for the CDR3: TGCGCCAGCAGCTTGGGGAGAATTGGGAACACTGAAGCTTTCTTT. It yields the protein CASSLGRIGNTEAFF.

The chain employs TRBV10-3 and TRBJ2-1; the match to TRBD2 covers 7 bases. This CDR3 comprises 13 residues. After removal of 11 bases from V and 9 bases from J, the junction contained 13 bases not matched to a gene. Germline loops: CDR1 ENHRY, CDR2 SYGVKD. The CDR3 loop reads CAGKTSTTGEQFF. For the CDR3, the DNA is TGTGCCGGAAAGACTAGCACTACGGGTGAGCAGTTCTTC.

This chain connects TRBV9 to TRBJ2-1; 12 nucleotides agree with TRBD1. The trim removed 1 base at V and 12 bases at J, leaving 2 bases unmatched. Germline V gene sequence: CDR1 SGDLS, CDR2 YYNGEE. The CDR3 sequence is 13 residues long. This CDR3 is CASSVWDRGRQFF. The CDR3 nucleotides are TGTGCCAGCAGCGTATGGGACAGGGGGCGGCAGTTCTTC.

This clone was seen once. V is TRBV5-1 and J is TRBJ1-1; D gene uncertain. Trimming stripped 2 bases from V and 3 bases from J, with 11 bases between. The CDR3 has 14 residues. Per germline, CDR1 SGHRS and CDR2 YFSETQ. Here the CDR3 reads CASSLFRGDTEAFF. The DNA for the CDR3 is TGCGCCAGCAGCTTATTTCGGGGTGACACTGAAGCTTTCTTT.

The chain links TRBV13 to TRBJ1-3, with D hard to call. V dropped 2 bases and J dropped 0 bases, with 8 bases sitting between them. The CDR3 runs 15 residues. The germline gives CDR1 PRHDT, CDR2 FYEKMQ (reference sequence). DNA for the CDR3: TGTGCCAGCAGCTTAACGGACTACTCTGGAAACACCATATATTTT. Protein: CASSLTDYSGNTIYF.

The chain is built from TRBV7-9 and TRBJ2-1; 10 bases line up with TRBD1. The trim removed 3 bases at V and 7 bases at J, leaving 3 bases unmatched. The CDR3 is made up of 14 amino acids. Looked up from germline, CDR1 is SEHNR and CDR2 is FQNEAQ (reference sequence). The CDR3 DNA reads as TGTGCCAGCAGCTTTACGGGACAGGGGAATGAGCAGTTCTTC. Translated: CASSFTGQGNEQFF.